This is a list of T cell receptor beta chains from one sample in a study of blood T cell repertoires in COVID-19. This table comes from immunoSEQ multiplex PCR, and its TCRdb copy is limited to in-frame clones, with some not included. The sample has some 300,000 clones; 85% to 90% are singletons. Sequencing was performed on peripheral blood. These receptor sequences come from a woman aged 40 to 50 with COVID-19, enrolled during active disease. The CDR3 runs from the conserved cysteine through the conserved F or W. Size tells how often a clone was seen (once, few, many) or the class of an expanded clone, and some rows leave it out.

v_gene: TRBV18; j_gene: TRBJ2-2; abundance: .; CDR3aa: CASSPVGLGLTGELFF
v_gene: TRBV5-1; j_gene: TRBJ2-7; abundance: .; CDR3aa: CASSLALRGGTAYEQYF
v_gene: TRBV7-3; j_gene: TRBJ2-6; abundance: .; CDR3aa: CASSLTTGLTSNVLTF
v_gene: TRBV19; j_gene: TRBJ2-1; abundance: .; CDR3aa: CASSIKGPGGEQFF
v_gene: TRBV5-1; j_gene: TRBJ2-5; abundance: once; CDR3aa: CASSLMGGETQYF
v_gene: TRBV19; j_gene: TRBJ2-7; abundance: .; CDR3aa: CASSLGQVPREQYF
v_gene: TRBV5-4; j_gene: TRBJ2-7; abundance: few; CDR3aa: CASSLGGLSYEQYF
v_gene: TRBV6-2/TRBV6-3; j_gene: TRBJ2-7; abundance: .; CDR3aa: CASSHWGASSYEQYF
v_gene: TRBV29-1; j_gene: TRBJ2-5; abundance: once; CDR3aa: CSASKETQYF
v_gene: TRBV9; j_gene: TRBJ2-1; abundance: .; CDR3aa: CASSAWTGGDNEQFF
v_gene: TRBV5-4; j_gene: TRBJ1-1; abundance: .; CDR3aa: CASSKTGKAFF
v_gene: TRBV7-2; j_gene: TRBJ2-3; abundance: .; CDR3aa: CASRGGGTDTQYF
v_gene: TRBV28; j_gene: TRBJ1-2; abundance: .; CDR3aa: CASSPLDFGSRGYTF
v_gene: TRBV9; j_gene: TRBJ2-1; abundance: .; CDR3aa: CASSVGASGVSYNEQFF
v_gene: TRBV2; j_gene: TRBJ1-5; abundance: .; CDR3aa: CASSEGRNQPQHF
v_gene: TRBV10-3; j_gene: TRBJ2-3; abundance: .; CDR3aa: CAIRGTASTDTQYF
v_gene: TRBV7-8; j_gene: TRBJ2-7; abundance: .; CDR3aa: CASSIGQAAGYEQYF
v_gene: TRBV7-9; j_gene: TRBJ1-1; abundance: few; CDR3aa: CASRKGTAMNTEAFF
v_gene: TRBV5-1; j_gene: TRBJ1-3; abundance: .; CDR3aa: CASSPDRVGNTIYF
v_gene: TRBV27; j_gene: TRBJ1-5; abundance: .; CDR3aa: CASSLSRGTGLNQPQHF
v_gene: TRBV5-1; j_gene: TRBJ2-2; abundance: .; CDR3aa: CASSRQTGLYTGELFF
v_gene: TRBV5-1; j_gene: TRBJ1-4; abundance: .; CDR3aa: CASSLAGGTNEKLFF
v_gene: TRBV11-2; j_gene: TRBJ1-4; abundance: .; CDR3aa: CASSRGTGGARDEKLFF
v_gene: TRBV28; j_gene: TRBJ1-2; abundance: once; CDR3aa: CAISSDKDLYGYTF
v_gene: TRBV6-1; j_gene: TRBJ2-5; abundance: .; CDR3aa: CASSQVPRGGRETQYF
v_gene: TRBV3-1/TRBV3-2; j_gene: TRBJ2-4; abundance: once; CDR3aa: CASSPEARDSLAKNIQYF
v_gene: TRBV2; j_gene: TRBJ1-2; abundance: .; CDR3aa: CASSPRRAGGANYGYTF
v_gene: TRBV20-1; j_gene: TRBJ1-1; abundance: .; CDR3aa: CSARSNTEAFF
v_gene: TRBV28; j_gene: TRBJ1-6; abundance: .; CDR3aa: CASSLSRGTYNSPLHF
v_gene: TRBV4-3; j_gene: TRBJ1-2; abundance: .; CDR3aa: CASSQEGGQDYGYTF
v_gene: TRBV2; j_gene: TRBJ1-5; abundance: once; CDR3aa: CASSFVSGGQPQHF
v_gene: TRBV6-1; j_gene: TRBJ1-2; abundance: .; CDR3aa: CASSEIDRGPTGYTF
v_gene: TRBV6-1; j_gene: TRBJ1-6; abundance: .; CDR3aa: CASSENRGQSSPLHF
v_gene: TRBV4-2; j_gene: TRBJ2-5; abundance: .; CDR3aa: CASSSGLAGAETQYF
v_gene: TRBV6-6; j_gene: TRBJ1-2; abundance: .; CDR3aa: CASSPPGKAGGYTF
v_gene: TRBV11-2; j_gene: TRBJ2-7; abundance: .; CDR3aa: CASSLGTASYEQYF
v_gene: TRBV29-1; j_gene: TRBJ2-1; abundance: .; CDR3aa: CSVAGQGSYNEQFF
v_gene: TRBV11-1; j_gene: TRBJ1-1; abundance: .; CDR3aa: CASGSRGEAFF
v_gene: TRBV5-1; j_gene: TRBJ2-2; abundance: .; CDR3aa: CASSSEGLPNTGELFF
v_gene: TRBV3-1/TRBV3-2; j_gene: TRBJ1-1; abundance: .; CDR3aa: CASSRQGDTEAFF
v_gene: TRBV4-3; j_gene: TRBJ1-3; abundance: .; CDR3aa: CASSQGGESGNTIYF
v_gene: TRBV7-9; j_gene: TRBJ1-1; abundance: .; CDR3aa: CASSLARQGKEAFF
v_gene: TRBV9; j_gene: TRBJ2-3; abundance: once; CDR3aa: CASSVGPGLAGGSTDTQYF
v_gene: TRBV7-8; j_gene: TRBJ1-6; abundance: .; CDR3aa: CASSLWPGAYKLHF
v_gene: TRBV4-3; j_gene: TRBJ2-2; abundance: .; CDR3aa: CASSPDYGELFF
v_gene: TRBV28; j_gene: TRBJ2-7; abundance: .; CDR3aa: CASSLTGSSEQYF
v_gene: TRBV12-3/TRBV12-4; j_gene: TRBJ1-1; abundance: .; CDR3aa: CANERGTTEAFF
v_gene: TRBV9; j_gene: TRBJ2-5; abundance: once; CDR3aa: CASSENLGTGQETQYF
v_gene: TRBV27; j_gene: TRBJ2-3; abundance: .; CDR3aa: CASSLIREADTQYF
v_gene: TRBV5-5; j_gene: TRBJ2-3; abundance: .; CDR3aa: CASSLVGGLRGDTQYF
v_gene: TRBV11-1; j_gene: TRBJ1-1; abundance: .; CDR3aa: CASSLDSNTEAFF
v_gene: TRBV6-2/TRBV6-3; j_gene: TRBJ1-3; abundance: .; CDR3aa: CASSYGGAAGNTIYF